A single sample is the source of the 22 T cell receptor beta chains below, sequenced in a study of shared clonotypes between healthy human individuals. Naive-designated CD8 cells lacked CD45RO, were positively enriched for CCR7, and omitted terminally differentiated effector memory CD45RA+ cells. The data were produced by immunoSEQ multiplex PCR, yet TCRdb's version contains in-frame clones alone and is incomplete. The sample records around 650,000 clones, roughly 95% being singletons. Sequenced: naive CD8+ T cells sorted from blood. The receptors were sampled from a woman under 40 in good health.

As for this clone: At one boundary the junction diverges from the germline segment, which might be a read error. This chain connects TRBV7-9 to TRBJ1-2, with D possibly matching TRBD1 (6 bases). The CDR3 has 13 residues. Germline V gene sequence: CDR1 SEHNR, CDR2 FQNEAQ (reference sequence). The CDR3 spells CASSLAPGQPLPF. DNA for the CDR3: TGTGCCAGCAGCTTAGCGCCAGGACAGCCCCTTCCTTTC.

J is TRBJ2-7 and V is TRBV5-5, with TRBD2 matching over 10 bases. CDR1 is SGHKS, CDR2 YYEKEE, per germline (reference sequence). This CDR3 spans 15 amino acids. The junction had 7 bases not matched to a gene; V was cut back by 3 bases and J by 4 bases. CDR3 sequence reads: CASSSGISGRYEQYF. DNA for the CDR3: TGTGCCAGCAGCTCCGGGATTAGCGGGAGGTACGAGCAGTACTTC.

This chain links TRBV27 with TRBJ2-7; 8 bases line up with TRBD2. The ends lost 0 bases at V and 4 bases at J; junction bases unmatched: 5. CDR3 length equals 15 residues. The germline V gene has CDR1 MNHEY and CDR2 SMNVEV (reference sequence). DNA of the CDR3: TGTGCCAGCAGTTTATCCCCAGCGGGAGTGTACGAGCAGTACTTC. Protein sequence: CASSLSPAGVYEQYF.

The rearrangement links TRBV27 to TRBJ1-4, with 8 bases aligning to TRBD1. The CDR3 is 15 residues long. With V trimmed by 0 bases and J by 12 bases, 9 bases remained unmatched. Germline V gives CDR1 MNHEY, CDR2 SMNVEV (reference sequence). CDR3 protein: CASSLSRTGKGELFF. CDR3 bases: TGTGCCAGCAGTTTATCACGGACAGGGAAGGGGGAACTGTTTTTT.

The chain's CDR3 is CASSPTVNEQFF. The DNA for the CDR3 is TGTGCCAGCAGTCCGACAGTTAATGAGCAGTTCTTC. V and J are TRBV28 and TRBJ2-1; a possible D gene is TRBD1 (5 bases). The CDR3 contains 12 residues. The germline CDR1 and CDR2 sequences are MDHEN and SYDVKM. V gave up 5 bases and J gave up 7 bases, with 9 bases separating them.

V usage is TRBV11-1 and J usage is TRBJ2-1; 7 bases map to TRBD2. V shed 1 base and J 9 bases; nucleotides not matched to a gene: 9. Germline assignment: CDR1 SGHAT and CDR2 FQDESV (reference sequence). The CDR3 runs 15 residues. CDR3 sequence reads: CASSLESGARGEQFF. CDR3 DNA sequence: TGTGCCAGCAGCTTAGAAAGCGGGGCGCGGGGTGAGCAGTTCTTC.

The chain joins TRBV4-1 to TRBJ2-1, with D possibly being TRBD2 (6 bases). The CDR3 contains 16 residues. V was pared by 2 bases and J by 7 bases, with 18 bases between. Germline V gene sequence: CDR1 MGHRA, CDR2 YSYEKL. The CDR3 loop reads CASSQKTSSGWNEQFF. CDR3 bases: TGCGCCAGCAGCCAAAAGACTAGTAGCGGTTGGAATGAGCAGTTCTTC.

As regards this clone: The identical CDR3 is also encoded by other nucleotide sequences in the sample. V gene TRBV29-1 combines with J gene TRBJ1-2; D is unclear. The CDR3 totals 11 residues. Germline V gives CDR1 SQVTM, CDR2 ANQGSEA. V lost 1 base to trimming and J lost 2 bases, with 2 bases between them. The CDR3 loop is CSVEGNYGYTF. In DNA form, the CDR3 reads TGCAGCGTTGAAGGCAACTATGGCTACACCTTC.

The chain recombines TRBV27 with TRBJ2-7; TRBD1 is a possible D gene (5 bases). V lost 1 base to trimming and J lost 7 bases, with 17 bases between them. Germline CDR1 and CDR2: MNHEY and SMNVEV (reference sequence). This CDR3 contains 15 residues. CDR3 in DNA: TGTGCCAGCAGTTTATATAGGGGCTACCGTGGGGAGCAGTACTTC. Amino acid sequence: CASSLYRGYRGEQYF.

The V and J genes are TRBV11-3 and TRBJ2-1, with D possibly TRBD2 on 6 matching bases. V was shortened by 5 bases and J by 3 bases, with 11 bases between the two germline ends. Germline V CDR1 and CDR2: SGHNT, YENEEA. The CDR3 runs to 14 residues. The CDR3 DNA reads TGTGCCAGCAGCCCGGCGGGGAACTACAATGAGCAGTTCTTC. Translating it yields CASSPAGNYNEQFF.

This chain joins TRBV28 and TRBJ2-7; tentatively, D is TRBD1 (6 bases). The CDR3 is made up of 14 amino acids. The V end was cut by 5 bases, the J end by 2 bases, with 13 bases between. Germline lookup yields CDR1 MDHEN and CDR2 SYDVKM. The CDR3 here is CASSPRGIAYEQYF. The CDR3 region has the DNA TGTGCCAGCAGTCCCAGGGGAATCGCCTACGAGCAGTACTTC.

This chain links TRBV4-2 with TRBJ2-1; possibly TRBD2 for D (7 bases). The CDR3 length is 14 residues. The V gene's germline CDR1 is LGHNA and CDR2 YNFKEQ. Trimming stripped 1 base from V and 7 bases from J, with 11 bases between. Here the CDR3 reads CASSQVGGGNEQFF. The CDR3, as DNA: TGTGCCAGCAGCCAAGTAGGGGGGGGAAATGAGCAGTTCTTC.

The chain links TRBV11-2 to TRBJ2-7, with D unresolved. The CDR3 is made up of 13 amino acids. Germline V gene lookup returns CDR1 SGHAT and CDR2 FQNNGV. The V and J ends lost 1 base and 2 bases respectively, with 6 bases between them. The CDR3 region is CASSLAFPYEQYF. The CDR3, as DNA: TGTGCCAGCAGCTTAGCCTTCCCCTACGAGCAGTACTTC.

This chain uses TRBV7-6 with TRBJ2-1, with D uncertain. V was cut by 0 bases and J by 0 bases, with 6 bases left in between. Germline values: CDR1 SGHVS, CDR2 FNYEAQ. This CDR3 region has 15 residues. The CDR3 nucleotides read TGTGCCAGCAGCTTAGCGACGTTCTCCTACAATGAGCAGTTCTTC. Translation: CASSLATFSYNEQFF.

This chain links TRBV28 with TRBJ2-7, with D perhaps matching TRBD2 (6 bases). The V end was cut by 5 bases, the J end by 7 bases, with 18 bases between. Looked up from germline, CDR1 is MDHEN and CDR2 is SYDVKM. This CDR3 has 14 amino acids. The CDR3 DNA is TGTGCCAGCAGTCCCACCGGTGTCGCGGGAGAGCAGTACTTC. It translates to CASSPTGVAGEQYF.

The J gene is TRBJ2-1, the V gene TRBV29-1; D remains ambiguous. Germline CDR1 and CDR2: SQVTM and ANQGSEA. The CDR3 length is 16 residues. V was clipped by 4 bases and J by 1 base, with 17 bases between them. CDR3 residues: CSVGAPLFESYNEQFF. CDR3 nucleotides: TGCAGCGTTGGGGCTCCACTATTCGAGTCCTACAATGAGCAGTTCTTC.

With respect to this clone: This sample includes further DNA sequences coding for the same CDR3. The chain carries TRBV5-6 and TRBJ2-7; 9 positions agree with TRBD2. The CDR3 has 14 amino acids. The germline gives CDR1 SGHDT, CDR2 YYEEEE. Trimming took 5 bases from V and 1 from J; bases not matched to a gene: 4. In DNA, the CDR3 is TGTGCCAGCAGTTTTAGCGGGAGATCCTACGAGCAGTACTTC. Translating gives CASSFSGRSYEQYF.

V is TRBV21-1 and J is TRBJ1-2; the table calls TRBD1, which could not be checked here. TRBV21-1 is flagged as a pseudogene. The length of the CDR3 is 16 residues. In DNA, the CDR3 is TGTGCCAGCAGCAAACCGCCTACAGGGGGCAATTCAGGCTACACCTTC. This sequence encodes CASSKPPTGGNSGYTF.

CDR3 DNA sequence: TGCGCCAGCAGCCAAGGGCAGCTCTACGAGCAGTACTTC. It translates to CASSQGQLYEQYF. The V and J genes are TRBV4-1 and TRBJ2-7; unclear D gene. This CDR3 region has 13 residues. V lost 1 base, J lost 3 bases, and 7 bases lay in between. Germline CDR1 and CDR2: MGHRA and YSYEKL.

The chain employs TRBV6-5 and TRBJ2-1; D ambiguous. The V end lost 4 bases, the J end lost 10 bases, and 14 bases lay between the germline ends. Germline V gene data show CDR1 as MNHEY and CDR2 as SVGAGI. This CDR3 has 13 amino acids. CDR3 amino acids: CASSLGPAAEQFF. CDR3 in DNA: TGTGCCAGCAGTTTAGGACCCGCTGCAGAGCAGTTCTTC.

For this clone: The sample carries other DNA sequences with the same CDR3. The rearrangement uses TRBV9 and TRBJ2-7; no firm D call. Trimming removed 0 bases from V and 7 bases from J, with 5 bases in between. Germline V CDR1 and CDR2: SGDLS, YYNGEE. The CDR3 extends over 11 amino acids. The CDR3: CASSVGGEQYF. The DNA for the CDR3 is TGTGCCAGCAGCGTAGGTGGGGAGCAGTACTTC.

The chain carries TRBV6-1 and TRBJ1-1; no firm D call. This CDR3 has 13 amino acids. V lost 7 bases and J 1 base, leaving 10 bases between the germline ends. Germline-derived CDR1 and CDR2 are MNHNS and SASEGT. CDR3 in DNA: TGTGCCAGCAAAAGAAAGTGGAACACTGAAGCTTTCTTT. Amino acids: CASKRKWNTEAFF.